A selection of T cell receptor beta chains follows, all from one sample in a study of T-cell reconstitution after alpha-beta-depleted transplantation in children. TCRdb re-derived calls from the PCR reads in MiXCR, one entry per CDR3 protein. The sample includes approximately 510,000 distinct CDR3 sequences, roughly 18% seen only once; the top ten take more than 2.5%. Sequencing used PBMCs from the stem cell graft donor, obtained from the stem cell graft. These receptors were obtained from a human donor who donated a stem cell graft to a child with acute lymphoblastic leukemia. Both conserved end residues are part of each CDR3. A D gene is named only where the DNA matches it firmly. Clone size is given for some rows only: seen once, a few or many times, or a class if the clone is expanded.

D,V,J,size,DNA,CDR3
-,TRBV7-3,TRBJ2-1,-,TGTGCCAGCAGCCAAGCTCCGGGGGCCTACAATGAGCAGTTCTTC,CASSQAPGAYNEQFF
-,TRBV2,TRBJ2-3,few,TGTGCCAGCAGCCCCGGGCCCCCCTACACAGATACGCAGTATTTT,CASSPGPPYTDTQYF
TRBD2,TRBV29-1,TRBJ2-7,-,TGCAGCGTTTTAGGGACTAGCGGGAGGGCCCCCTACGAGCAGTACTTC,CSVLGTSGRAPYEQYF
-,TRBV20-1,TRBJ1-6,few,TGCAGTGCTTCCCTGGGACTGCTGAATTCACCCCTCCACTTT,CSASLGLLNSPLHF
TRBD1,TRBV12-3/TRBV12-4,TRBJ1-1,many,TGTGCCAGCAGTCCTAACAGGGGCACAGGGAACACTGAAGCTTTCTTT,CASSPNRGTGNTEAFF
TRBD2,TRBV20-1,TRBJ2-5,few,TGCAGTGCTAGATCTTATCGACTAGCGGGCAGCTCAGTCATCCAAGAGACCCAGTACTTC,CSARSYRLAGSSVIQETQYF
-,TRBV5-8,TRBJ1-5,few,TGTGCCAGCAGCCCGCTTGAGTGGGGCAATCAGCCCCAGCATTTT,CASSPLEWGNQPQHF
TRBD2,TRBV24-1,TRBJ2-1,once,TGTGCCACCAGTGAACAAGGACTAGCGGGAGTCTATGGTGAGCAGTTCTTC,CATSEQGLAGVYGEQFF
-,TRBV15,TRBJ2-1,-,TGTGCCACCAGCAGACCTCTTGCCCGCTCATCAGAGGCGGAGCAGTTCTTC,CATSRPLARSSEAEQFF
-,TRBV29-1,TRBJ2-1,few,TGCAGCGTTGAGGGGAATAACCATGAGCAGTTCTTC,CSVEGNNHEQFF
TRBD2,TRBV7-9,TRBJ2-1,-,TGTGCCAGCAGCTTAAGTCTAGCGGAGGACAATGAGCAGTTCTTC,CASSLSLAEDNEQFF
-,TRBV4-1,TRBJ2-7,-,TGCGCCAGCAGCCAAGAGCTAGCGCGAAGCTACGAGCAGTACTTC,CASSQELARSYEQYF
TRBD2,TRBV3-1,TRBJ2-7,few,TGTGCCAGCAGCCAAGGTAGGTCTAGCGGGCGGAACGAGCAGTACTTC,CASSQGRSSGRNEQYF
TRBD1,TRBV4-2,TRBJ2-5,-,TGTGCCAGCAGCCAGACTACAGGGGGCGGGCAAGAGACCCAGTACTTC,CASSQTTGGGQETQYF
TRBD1,TRBV27,TRBJ1-1,-,TGTGCCAGCAAAACAGGGGCGGGGTGGAACACTGAAGCTTTCTTT,CASKTGAGWNTEAFF
-,TRBV13,TRBJ1-5,few,TGTGCCAGCAGCTTAGGGACAGATCAGCCCCAGCATTTT,CASSLGTDQPQHF
-,TRBV19,TRBJ2-7,-,TGTGCCAGTAGTCCCAAGCCGTGGGGGCGGGAGAACGAGCAGTACTTC,CASSPKPWGRENEQYF
-,TRBV12-3/TRBV12-4,TRBJ2-7,-,TGTGCCAGCAGTTGGCAGGGACCCTACGAGCAGTACTTC,CASSWQGPYEQYF
-,TRBV11-2,TRBJ2-7,few,TGTGCCAGCAGGTCCCTCAGGGGAAGGTCCTACGAGCAGTACTTC,CASRSLRGRSYEQYF
-,TRBV7-9,TRBJ2-7,-,TGTGCCAGCGGGGACTCACGGGGGAAGATATTTTACGAGCAGTACTTC,CASGDSRGKIFYEQYF
TRBD2,TRBV6-1,TRBJ2-1,few,TGTGCCAGCAGTACCGCGGGACTAGCGGGAAATGAGCAGTTCTTC,CASSTAGLAGNEQFF
-,TRBV20-1,TRBJ1-1,-,TGCAGTGCTAGAGTCCGGCCGGGGTTCGTCCCTGAAGCTTTCTTT,CSARVRPGFVPEAFF
TRBD1,TRBV5-1,TRBJ1-2,-,TGCGCCAGCAGCTTGCCAACAGGGGGTGATGGCTACACCTTC,CASSLPTGGDGYTF
TRBD1,TRBV11-2,TRBJ2-7,-,TGTGCCAGCAGCGCCAGACAGGGCAGCTCCTACGAGCAGTACTTC,CASSARQGSSYEQYF